This T cell receptor beta chain emerged from a study of esophageal squamous cell carcinoma under preoperative chemotherapy. Background on the study: Both tumor-infiltrating lymphocytes and peripheral blood T cells had their TCR repertoires profiled. General study findings and limits: Clonal contraction, more than amplification, hit abundant clones after paclitaxel-nedaplatin.

The CDR3 extends over 16 amino acids. This clonotype was seen more than once but under ten times. Its target is unknown. Time point in this sample: after preoperative PTX-NDP chemotherapy. TCRdb reanalysed the PCR reads using MiXCR and keeps one entry per CDR3 protein. The table records 34,000 or so distinct CDR3 sequences, roughly 52% of them present only once. The specimen was taken from a patient given preoperative chemotherapy. This sequence originates from a human donor with esophageal squamous cell carcinoma. The donor label of this sample is uncertain. The chain has TRBV12-3 or TRBV12-4 and TRBJ2-3; TRBD2 agrees at 7 bases. The J call may be faulty, since TRBJ2-5 better matches the DNA end. CDR3 in DNA: TGTGCCAGCAGGGGTACTGGGGGGGGGGACCCAGATACCCAGTACTTC. Its translation: CASRGTGGGDPDTQYF.